This entry concerns a single T cell receptor (beta chain). The V and J ends lost 5 bases and 3 bases respectively, with 22 bases between them. CDR1 and CDR2 (germline): SGHNT, YENEEA. CDR3 size: 18 residues. These data come from a study of blood T cell repertoires in COVID-19. Study summary: COVID-19 samples collected from the United States, Italy and Spain covered acute and convalescent phases.

Generated by immunoSEQ multiplex PCR, the TCRdb table keeps only in-frame clones and is missing some. This sample carries 150,000 to 200,000 clones, 82% of them seen once, and the ten largest clones take 4% to 6.5%. Sequencing input: PBMCs or T cells enriched from blood (not recorded which). The sequence derives from a woman in her sixties with acute COVID-19. The V and J genes are TRBV11-3 and TRBJ2-2, with D tentatively TRBD2 (6 bases). This chain's CDR3 is CASSRLSWGEPDTGELFF. The CDR3 DNA reads TGTGCCAGCAGCCGCTTGAGTTGGGGGGAGCCTGACACCGGGGAGCTGTTTTTT.